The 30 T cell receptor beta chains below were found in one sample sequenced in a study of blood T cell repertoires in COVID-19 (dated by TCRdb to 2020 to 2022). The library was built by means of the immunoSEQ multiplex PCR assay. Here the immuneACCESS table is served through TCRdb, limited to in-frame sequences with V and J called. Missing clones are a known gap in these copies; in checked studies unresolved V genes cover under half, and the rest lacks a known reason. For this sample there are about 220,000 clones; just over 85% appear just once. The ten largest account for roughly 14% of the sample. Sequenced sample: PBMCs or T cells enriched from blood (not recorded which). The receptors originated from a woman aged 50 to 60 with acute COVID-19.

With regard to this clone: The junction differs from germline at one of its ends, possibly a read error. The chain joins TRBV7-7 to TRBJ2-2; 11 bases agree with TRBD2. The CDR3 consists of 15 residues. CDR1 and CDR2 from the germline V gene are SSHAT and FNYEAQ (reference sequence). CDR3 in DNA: TGTGCTAGCAGCTTGGGACTAGCGGAGACCGGGGAGCTGTTTTTT. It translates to CASSLGLAETGELFF. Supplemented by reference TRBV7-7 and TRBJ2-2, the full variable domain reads GAGVSQSPRYKVTKRGQDVTLRCDPISSHATLYWYQQALGQGPEFLTYFNYEAQPDKSGLPSDRFSAERPEGSISTLTIQRTEQRDSAMYRCASSLGLAETGELFFGEGSRLTVL.

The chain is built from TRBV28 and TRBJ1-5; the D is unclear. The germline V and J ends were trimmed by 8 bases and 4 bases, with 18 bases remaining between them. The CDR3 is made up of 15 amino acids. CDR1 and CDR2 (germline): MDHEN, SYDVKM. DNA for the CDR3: TGTGCCAGCGGCGATGGAGGTCTAGGGAATCAGCCCCAGCATTTT. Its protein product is CASGDGGLGNQPQHF.

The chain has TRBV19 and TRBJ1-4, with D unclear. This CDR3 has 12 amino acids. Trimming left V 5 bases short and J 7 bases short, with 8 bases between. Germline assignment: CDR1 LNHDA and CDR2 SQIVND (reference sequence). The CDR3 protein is CASSGPREKLFF. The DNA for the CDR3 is TGTGCCAGTAGTGGGCCGCGTGAAAAACTGTTTTTT.

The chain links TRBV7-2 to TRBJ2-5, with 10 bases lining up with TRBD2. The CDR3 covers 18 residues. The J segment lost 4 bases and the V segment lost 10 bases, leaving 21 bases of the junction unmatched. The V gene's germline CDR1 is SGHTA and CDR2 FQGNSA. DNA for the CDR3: TGTGCCACCTACCCGCCCCCAGCGGGAGGGAACCAGCCAGAGACCCAGTACTTC. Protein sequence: CATYPPPAGGNQPETQYF.

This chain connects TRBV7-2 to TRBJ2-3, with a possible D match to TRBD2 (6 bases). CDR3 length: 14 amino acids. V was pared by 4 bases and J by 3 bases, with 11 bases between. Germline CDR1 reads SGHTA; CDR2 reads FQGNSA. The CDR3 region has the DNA TGTGCCAGCAGCTCAAATGGAGGGACAGATACGCAGTATTTT. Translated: CASSSNGGTDTQYF.

The CDR3 is CASSLPGQGRYGYTF. CDR3 bases: TGTGCCAGCAGTCTTCCGGGACAGGGGAGATATGGCTACACCTTC. The chain couples TRBV6-2 or TRBV6-3 to TRBJ1-2; 10 bases map to TRBD1. The J segment lost 5 bases and the V segment lost 5 bases, leaving 8 bases of the junction unmatched. The length of the CDR3 is 15 residues. CDR1 MNHEY and CDR2 SVGEGT come from the germline V gene.

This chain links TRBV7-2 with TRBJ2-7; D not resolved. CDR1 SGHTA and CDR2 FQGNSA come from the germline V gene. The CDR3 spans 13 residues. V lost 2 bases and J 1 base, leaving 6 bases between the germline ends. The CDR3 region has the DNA TGTGCCAGCAGCTTACACAGATCCTACGAGCAGTACTTC. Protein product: CASSLHRSYEQYF.

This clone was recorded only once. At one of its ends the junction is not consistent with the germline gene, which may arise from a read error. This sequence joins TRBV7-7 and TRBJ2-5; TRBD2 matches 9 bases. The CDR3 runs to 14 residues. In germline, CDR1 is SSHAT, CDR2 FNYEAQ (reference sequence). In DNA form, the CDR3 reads TGTGCTAGCAGCTGGGGGACTAGCCCAGAGACCCAGTACTTC. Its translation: CASSWGTSPETQYF.

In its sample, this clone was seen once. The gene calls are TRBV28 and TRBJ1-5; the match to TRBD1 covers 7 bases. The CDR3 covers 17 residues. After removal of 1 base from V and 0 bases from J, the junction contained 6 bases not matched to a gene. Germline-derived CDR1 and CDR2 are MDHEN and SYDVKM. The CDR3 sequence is CASSLLHGTVSNQPQHF. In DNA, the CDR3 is TGTGCCAGCAGTTTATTGCACGGGACAGTTAGCAATCAGCCCCAGCATTTT.

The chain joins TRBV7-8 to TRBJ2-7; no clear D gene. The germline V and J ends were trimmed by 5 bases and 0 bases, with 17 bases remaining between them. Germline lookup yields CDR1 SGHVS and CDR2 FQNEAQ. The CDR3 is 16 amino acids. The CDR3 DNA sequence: TGTGCCAGCAGCCCTCGGCGGCGGAAGAGCTCCTACGAGCAGTACTTC. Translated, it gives CASSPRRRKSSYEQYF.

The CDR3: CASSSGGGSSYNEQFF. The CDR3 nucleotides are TGTGCCAGCAGCTCTGGCGGTGGGAGCTCCTACAATGAGCAGTTCTTC. The rearrangement joins TRBV11-3 to TRBJ2-1; maybe TRBD2 (5 bases). Trimming removed 4 bases from V and 0 bases from J, with 13 bases in between. The germline gives CDR1 SGHNT, CDR2 YENEEA. CDR3 length equals 16 residues.

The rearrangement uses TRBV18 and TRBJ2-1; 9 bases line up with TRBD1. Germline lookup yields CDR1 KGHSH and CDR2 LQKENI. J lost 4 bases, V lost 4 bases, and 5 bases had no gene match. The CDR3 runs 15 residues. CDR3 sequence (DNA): TGTGCCAGCTCACGTCGGGACAGGGAATACAATGAGCAGTTCTTC. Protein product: CASSRRDREYNEQFF.

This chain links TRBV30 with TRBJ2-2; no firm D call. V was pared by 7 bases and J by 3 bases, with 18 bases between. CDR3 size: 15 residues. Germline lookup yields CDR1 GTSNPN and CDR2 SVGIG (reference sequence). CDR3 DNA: TGTGCCTATACGCCGTGGGCGACGGACACCGGGGAGCTGTTTTTT. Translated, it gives CAYTPWATDTGELFF.

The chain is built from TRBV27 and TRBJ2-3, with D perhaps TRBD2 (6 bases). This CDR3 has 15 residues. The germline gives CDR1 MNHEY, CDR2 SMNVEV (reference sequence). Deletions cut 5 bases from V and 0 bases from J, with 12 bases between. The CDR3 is CASSIAASSTDTQYF. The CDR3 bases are TGTGCCAGCAGTATAGCGGCAAGTAGCACAGATACGCAGTATTTT.

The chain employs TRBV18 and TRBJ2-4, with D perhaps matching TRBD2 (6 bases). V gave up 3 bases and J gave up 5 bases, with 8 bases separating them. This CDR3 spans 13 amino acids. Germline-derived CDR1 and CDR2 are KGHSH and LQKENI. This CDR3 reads CASSPSGENIQYF. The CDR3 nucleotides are TGTGCCAGCTCACCCTCGGGAGAAAACATTCAGTACTTC. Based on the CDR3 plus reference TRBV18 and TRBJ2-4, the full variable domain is NAGVMQNPRHLVRRRGQEARLRCSPMKGHSHVYWYRQLPEEGLKFMVYLQKENIIDESGMPKERFSAEFPKEGPSILRIQQVVRGDSAAYFCASSPSGENIQYFGAGTRLSVL.

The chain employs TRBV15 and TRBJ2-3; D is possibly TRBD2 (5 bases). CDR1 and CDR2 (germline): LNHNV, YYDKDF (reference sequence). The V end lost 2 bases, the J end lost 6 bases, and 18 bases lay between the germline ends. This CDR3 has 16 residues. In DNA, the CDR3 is TGTGCCACCAGCAGATCAACTTCCGGCGGGTTGGATACGCAGTATTTT. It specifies CATSRSTSGGLDTQYF. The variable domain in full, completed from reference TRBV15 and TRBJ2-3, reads DAMVIQNPRYQVTQFGKPVTLSCSQTLNHNVMYWYQQKSSQAPKLLFHYYDKDFNNEADTPDNFQSRRPNTSFCFLDIRSPGLGDTAMYLCATSRSTSGGLDTQYFGPGTRLTVL.

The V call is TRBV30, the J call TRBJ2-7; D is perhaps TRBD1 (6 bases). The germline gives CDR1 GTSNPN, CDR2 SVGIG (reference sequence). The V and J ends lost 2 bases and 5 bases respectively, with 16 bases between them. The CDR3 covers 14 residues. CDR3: CAWSRTAWLNEQYF. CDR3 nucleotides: TGTGCCTGGAGTCGGACAGCCTGGCTGAACGAGCAGTACTTC.

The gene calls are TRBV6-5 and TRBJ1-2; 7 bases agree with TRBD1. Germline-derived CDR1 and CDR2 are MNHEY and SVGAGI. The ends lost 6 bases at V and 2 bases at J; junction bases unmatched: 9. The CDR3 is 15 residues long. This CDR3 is CASSPNPQGNYGYTF. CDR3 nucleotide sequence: TGTGCCAGCAGCCCAAATCCACAGGGGAACTATGGCTACACCTTC.

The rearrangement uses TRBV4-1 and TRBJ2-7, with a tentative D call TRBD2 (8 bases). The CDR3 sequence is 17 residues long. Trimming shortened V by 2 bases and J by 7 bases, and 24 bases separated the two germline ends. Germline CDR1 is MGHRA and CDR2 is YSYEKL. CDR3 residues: CASSQQGGTGGLGEQYF. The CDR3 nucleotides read TGCGCCAGCAGCCAACAGGGGGGAACGGGAGGGCTAGGGGAGCAGTACTTC.

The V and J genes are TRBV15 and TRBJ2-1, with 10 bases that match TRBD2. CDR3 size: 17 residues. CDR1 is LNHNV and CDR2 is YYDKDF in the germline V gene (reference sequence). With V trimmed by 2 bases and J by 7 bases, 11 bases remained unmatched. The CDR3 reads CATSRPLASGRVNEQFF. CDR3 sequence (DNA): TGTGCCACCAGCAGACCCTTAGCTAGCGGGAGAGTAAATGAGCAGTTCTTC. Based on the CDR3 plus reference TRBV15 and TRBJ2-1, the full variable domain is DAMVIQNPRYQVTQFGKPVTLSCSQTLNHNVMYWYQQKSSQAPKLLFHYYDKDFNNEADTPDNFQSRRPNTSFCFLDIRSPGLGDTAMYLCATSRPLASGRVNEQFFGPGTRLTVL.

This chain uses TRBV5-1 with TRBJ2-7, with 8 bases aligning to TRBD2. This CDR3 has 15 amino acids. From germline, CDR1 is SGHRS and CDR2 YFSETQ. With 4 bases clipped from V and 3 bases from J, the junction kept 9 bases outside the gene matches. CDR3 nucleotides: TGCGCCAGCAGCCCCGCTCCTGCGGGAGGCTACGAGCAGTACTTC. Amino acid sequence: CASSPAPAGGYEQYF.

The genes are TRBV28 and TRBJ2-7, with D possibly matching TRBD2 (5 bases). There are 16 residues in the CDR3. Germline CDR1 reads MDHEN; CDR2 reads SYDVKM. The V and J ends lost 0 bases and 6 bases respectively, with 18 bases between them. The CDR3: CASSLCGGRSFCEQYF. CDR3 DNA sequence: TGTGCCAGCAGTTTATGCGGAGGCAGATCGTTCTGCGAGCAGTACTTC. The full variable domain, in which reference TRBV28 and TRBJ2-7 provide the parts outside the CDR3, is DVKVTQSSRYLVKRTGEKVFLECVQDMDHENMFWYRQDPGLGLRLIYFSYDVKMKEKGDIPEGYSVSREKKERFSLILESASTNQTSMYLCASSLCGGRSFCEQYFGPGTRLTVT.

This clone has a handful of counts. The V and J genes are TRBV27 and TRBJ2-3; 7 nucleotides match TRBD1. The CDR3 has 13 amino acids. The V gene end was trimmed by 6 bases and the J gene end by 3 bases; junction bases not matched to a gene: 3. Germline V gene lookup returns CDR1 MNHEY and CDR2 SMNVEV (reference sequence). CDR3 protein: CASRGQETDTQYF. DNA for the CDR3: TGTGCCAGCAGAGGACAGGAGACAGATACGCAGTATTTT.

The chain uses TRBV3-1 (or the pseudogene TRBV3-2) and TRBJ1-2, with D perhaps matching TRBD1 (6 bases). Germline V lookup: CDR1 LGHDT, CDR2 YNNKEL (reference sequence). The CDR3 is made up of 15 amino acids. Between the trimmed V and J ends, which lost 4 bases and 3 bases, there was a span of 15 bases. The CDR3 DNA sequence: TGTGCCAGCAGCCTCACAGGGTTTGTTCACTATGGCTACACCTTC. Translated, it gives CASSLTGFVHYGYTF.

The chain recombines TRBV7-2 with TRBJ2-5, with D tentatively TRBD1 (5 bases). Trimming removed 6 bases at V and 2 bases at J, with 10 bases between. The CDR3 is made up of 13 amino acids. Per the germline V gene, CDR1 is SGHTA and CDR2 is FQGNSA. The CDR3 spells CASRGRGQETQYF. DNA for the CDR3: TGTGCCAGCAGAGGAAGGGGTCAAGAGACCCAGTACTTC.

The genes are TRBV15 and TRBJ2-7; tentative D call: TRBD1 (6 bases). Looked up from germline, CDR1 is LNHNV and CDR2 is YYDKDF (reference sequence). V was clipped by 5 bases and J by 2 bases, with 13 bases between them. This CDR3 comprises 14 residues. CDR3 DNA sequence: TGTGCCACCAGCTCCGGGACACCCACCTACGAGCAGTACTTC. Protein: CATSSGTPTYEQYF.

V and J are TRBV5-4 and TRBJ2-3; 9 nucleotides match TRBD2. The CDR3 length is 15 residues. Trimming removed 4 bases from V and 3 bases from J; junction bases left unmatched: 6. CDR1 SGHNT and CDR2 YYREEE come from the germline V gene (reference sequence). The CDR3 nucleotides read TGTGCCAGCAGCCCAATGACTAGCGGAACAGATACGCAGTATTTT. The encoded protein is CASSPMTSGTDTQYF.

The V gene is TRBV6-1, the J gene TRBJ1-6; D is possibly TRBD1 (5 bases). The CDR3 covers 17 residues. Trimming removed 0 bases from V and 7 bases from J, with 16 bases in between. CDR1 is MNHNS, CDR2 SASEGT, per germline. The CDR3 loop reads CASSEALPGGPNSPLHF. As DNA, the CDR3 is TGTGCCAGCAGTGAAGCGCTTCCGGGGGGTCCCAATTCACCCCTCCACTTT.

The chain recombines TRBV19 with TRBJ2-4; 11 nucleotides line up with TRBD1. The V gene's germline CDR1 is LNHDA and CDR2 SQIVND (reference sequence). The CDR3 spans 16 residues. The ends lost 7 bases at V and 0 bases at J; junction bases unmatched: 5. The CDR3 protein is CASTGTGGKAKNIQYF. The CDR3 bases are TGTGCCAGTACGGGGACAGGGGGTAAAGCCAAAAACATTCAGTACTTC.

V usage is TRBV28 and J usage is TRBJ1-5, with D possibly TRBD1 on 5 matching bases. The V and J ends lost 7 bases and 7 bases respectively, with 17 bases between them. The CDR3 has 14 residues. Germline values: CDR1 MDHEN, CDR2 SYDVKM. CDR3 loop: CASTSFRDGQPQHF. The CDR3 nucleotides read TGTGCCAGCACCAGCTTCAGGGATGGGCAGCCCCAGCATTTT. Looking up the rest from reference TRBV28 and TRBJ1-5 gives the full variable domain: DVKVTQSSRYLVKRTGEKVFLECVQDMDHENMFWYRQDPGLGLRLIYFSYDVKMKEKGDIPEGYSVSREKKERFSLILESASTNQTSMYLCASTSFRDGQPQHFGDGTRLSIL.